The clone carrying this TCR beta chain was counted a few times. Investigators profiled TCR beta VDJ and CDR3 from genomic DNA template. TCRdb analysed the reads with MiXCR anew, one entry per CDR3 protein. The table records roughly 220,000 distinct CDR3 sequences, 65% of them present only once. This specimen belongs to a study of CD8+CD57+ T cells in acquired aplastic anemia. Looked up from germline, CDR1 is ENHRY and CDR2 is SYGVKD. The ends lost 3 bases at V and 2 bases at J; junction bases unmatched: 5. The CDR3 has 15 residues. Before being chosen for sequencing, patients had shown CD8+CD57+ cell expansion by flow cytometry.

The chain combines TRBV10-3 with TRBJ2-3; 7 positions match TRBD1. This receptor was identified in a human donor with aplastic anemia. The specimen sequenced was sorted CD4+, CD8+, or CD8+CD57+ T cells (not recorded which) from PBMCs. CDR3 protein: CAISESGTATDTQYF. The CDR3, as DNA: TGTGCCATCAGTGAATCGGGGACAGCCACAGATACGCAGTATTTT.